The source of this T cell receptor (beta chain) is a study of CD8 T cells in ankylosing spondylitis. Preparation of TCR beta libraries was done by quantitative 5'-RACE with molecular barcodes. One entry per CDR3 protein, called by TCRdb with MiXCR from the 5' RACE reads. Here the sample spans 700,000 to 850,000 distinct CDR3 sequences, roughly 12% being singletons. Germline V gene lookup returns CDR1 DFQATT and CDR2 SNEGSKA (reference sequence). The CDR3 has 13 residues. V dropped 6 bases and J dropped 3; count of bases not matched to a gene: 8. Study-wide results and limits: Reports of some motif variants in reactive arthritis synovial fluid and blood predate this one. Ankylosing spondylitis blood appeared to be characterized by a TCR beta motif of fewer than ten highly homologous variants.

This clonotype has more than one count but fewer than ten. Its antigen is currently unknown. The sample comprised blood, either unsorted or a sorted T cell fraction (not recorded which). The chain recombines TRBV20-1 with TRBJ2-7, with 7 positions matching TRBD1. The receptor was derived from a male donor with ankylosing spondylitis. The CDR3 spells CSASGTALYEQYF. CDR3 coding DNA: TGCAGTGCCTCCGGGACAGCCCTCTACGAGCAGTACTTC.